This T cell receptor (beta chain) originates from a study of molecular identifiers for immune sequencing clone quantification. CDR1 LGHNA and CDR2 YNFKEQ come from the germline V gene. The CDR3 extends over 16 amino acids. V trimming: 5 bases; J trimming: 2 bases; junction bases outside the gene matches: 8. Study findings and constraints: Clonotypes surpassing 20 RNA copies contained over 98% of effector molecules, versus under 1% in naive cells.

This clonotype has a handful of counts. The target antigen is unknown. Making the bulk TCR libraries relied on previously described methods and listed TCR primers. TCRdb called the PCR reads again in MiXCR, with one record for every CDR3 protein. The sample records over 50,000 distinct CDR3 sequences, more than 35% being singletons. This rearrangement joins TRBV4-2 to TRBJ2-3; TRBD2 matches 9 bases. The clonotype comes from a human donor in good health. Some libraries in this study had Jurkat cell RNA spiked in. The sample was naive CD8+ T cells from blood, with Jurkat cell RNA spiked in. The subset is: FACS-sorted CD8+CD4-CCR7+CD45RA+ naive T cells. CDR3 protein: CASSVRRGGLTDTQYF. CDR3 DNA sequence: TGTGCCAGCAGCGTAAGGCGGGGGGGCCTCACAGATACGCAGTATTTT.